This T cell receptor (beta chain) was captured in a study of cytomegalovirus exposure and HLA in healthy donors. Overall study results and limits: One later analysis reportedly identified an Asian-associated ancestry cluster that showed fewer N-insertions than the approximately 700-donor mean. Follow-up analysis later connected one missense variant in DCLRE1C with trimming of TCR beta V- and J-genes. Previous analysis showed most TCR beta V segments were productive about 87% or about 30% of the time.

Researchers ran the PCR with 60 Vbeta and 13 Jbeta primers. Using immunoSEQ multiplex PCR, the repertoire was profiled, and TCRdb retains in-frame clones only, with some absent. Among around 100,000 clones listed, around four fifths were seen once. As regards this clone: Its antigen is as yet unknown.

This receptor was taken from a woman in her thirties or forties in good health and CMV-seropositive. The sequencing input was PBMCs.

The CDR3 spells CASRNFGDHAEAFF. The CDR3 nucleotides read TGTGCCAGCAGGAACTTCGGGGATCATGCTGAAGCTTTCTTT. The chain combines TRBV27 with TRBJ1-1; D remains ambiguous. V dropped 6 bases and J dropped 6 bases, with 17 bases sitting between them. This CDR3 is built from 14 residues. Germline V gives CDR1 MNHEY, CDR2 SMNVEV (reference sequence).